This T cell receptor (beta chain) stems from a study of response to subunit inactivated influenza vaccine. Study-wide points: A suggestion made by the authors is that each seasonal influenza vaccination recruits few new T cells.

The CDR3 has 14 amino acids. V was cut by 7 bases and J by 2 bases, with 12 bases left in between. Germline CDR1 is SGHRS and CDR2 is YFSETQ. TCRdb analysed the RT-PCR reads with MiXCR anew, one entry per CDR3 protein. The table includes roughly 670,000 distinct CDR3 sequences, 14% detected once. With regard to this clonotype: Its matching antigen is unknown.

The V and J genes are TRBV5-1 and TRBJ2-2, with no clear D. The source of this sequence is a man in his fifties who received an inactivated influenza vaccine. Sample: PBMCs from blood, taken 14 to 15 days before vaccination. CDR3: CASLAGGNTGELFF. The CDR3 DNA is TGCGCCAGCTTAGCTGGTGGTAACACCGGGGAGCTGTTTTTT.